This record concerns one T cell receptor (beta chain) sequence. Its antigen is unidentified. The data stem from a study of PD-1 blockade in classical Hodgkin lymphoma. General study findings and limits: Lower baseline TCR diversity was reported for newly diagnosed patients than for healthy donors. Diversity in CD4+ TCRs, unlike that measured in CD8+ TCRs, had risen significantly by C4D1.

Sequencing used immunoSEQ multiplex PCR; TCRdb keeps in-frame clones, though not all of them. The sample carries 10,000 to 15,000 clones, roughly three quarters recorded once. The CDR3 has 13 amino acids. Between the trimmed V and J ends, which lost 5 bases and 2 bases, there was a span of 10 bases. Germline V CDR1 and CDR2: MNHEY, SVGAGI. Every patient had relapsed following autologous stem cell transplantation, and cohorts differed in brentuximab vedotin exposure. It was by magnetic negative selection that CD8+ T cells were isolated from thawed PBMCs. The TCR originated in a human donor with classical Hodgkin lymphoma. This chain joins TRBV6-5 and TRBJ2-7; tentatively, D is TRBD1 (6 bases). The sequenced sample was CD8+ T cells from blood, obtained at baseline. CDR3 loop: CASSAWGPYEQYF. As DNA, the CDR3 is TGTGCCAGCAGTGCCTGGGGGCCCTACGAGCAGTACTTC.